This TCR beta chain appears in the sequencing data of a study of cytomegalovirus exposure and HLA in healthy donors. At the level of the study: Assignment to the Caucasian-associated ancestry cluster applied to approximately 80% of the approximately 420 genotyped donors. Regarding the study as a whole: Links to common viral pathogens appeared, in a later analysis, for several of the most significant clusters. Accurate prediction of most subjects' HLA-A and HLA-B alleles from TCR beta sequences was reported.

Donors had nominal health at sampling but likely had unrecorded immune exposures. As concerns this clone: The antigen is unknown.

Primers included in the PCR were 60 Vbeta and 13 Jbeta primers. This table comes from immunoSEQ multiplex PCR, and its TCRdb copy is limited to in-frame clones, with some not included. The table has under 200,000 clones, about three quarters seen once. This CDR3 is 17 amino acids long. The V gene's germline CDR1 is LGHNA and CDR2 YSLEER. V lost 0 bases and J lost 3, with 14 bases in between. The source material was PBMCs. This TCR derives from a female donor in good health and CMV-seronegative. This rearrangement joins TRBV4-3 to TRBJ2-2; possible D gene TRBD1, 5 bases. The CDR3 region is CASSQDTAGLDTGELFF. The CDR3, as DNA: TGCGCCAGCAGCCAAGATACGGCAGGGTTGGACACCGGGGAGCTGTTTTTT.